One and the same sample provided the 8 T cell receptor beta chains below, sequenced in a study of shared clonotypes between healthy human individuals. CD45RO-negative cells were positively selected for CCR7, leaving out terminally differentiated effector memory CD45RA+ cells. The table came from immunoSEQ multiplex PCR; TCRdb's copy has only in-frame clones and leaves some out. Of around 600,000 clones in the sample, 85% to 95% were seen once. Material: naive CD8+ T cells sorted from blood. The origin of the receptors is a woman in her 30s in good health.

The chain is built from TRBV10-3 and TRBJ2-7, with TRBD2 matching 10 bases. Per the germline V gene, CDR1 is ENHRY and CDR2 is SYGVKD. V lost 3 bases and J lost 5; bases outside the gene matches: 7. The CDR3 length is 15 residues. CDR3 DNA sequence: TGTGCCATCAGTGATAGCGGGAGGTTGGGAAACGAGCAGTACTTC. Protein product: CAISDSGRLGNEQYF.

This clone was seen a single time. The chain recombines TRBV25-1 with TRBJ2-7; D is possibly TRBD1 (5 bases). Germline V lookup: CDR1 MGHDK, CDR2 SYGVNS. The V gene lost 3 bases and the J gene lost 0 bases, with 9 bases spanning the gap. The CDR3 extends over 14 amino acids. CDR3 DNA sequence: TGTGCCAGCAGTGATTGGACAACCTCCTACGAGCAGTACTTC. Amino acids: CASSDWTTSYEQYF.

This clone was seen once. The chain is built from TRBV18 and TRBJ2-1; tentative D call: TRBD2 (5 bases). Trimming stripped 3 bases from V and 0 bases from J, with 9 bases between. CDR1 is KGHSH, CDR2 LQKENI, per germline. The CDR3 loop spans 15 amino acids. In DNA, the CDR3 is TGTGCCAGCTCACCTACGGGGAGCTCCTACAATGAGCAGTTCTTC. Its translation is CASSPTGSSYNEQFF.

The rearrangement links TRBV5-1 to TRBJ1-2, with a weak D call TRBD1 (5 bases). Germline V gives CDR1 SGHRS, CDR2 YFSETQ. The V gene lost 5 bases and the J gene lost 2 bases, with 13 bases spanning the gap. There are 14 residues in the CDR3. CDR3 in amino acids: CASSQTGPNYGYTF. As DNA, the CDR3 is TGCGCCAGCAGTCAAACAGGCCCCAACTATGGCTACACCTTC.

The chain couples TRBV7-9 to TRBJ1-4; 10 bases align to TRBD1. V lost 4 bases to trimming and J lost 0 bases; unmatched junction nucleotides: 5. This CDR3 is built from 17 residues. Germline loops: CDR1 SEHNR, CDR2 FQNEAQ (reference sequence). The CDR3 spells CASSSGQGKATNEKLFF. The CDR3 DNA follows: TGTGCCAGCAGCTCGGGACAGGGGAAGGCAACTAATGAAAAACTGTTTTTT.

V is TRBV27 and J is TRBJ2-1; 8 bases are a match to TRBD1. CDR3 length: 13 residues. Germline values: CDR1 MNHEY, CDR2 SMNVEV (reference sequence). After removal of 2 bases from V and 12 bases from J, the junction contained 6 bases not matched to a gene. The CDR3 bases are TGTGCCAGCAGTTTAGGTCAGGGGGCGAGGCAGTTCTTC. Translated, it gives CASSLGQGARQFF.

The chain carries TRBV27 and TRBJ2-7, with a weak D call TRBD2 (5 bases). Trimming took 2 bases from V and 9 from J, leaving 8 bases between them. Germline values: CDR1 MNHEY, CDR2 SMNVEV (reference sequence). The CDR3 has 11 residues. The CDR3 DNA is TGTGCCAGCAGTTTAGGGAGTGTGCAGTACTTC. It encodes CASSLGSVQYF.

The V gene is TRBV4-1, the J gene TRBJ1-6, with a weak D call TRBD1 (6 bases). From germline, CDR1 is MGHRA and CDR2 YSYEKL. The CDR3 contains 18 residues. V was clipped by 0 bases and J by 3 bases, with 15 bases between them. In nucleotides, the CDR3 is TGCGCCAGCAGCCAAGAGGGGGGGCAGGGCGGCTATAATTCACCCCTCCACTTT. This encodes CASSQEGGQGGYNSPLHF.